These T cell receptor beta chains were read from a single sample in a study of OX40 agonist ivuxolimab in advanced cancers. The data were produced by immunoSEQ multiplex PCR, yet TCRdb's version contains in-frame clones alone and is incomplete. The data hold some 74,000 clones, with around 80% observed a single time. The material was CD4+ or CD8+ T cells sorted from blood, obtained in a trial of the OX40 agonist ivuxolimab. These receptors all come from an adult with an advanced solid tumor such as melanoma, head and neck, liver or kidney cancer. The CDR3 runs from the conserved cysteine through the conserved F or W. The D gene is left open where the match is weak. The size field is filled for only some rows; it gives once, few, many or a size class.

clone size,J gene,D gene,V gene,CDR3 protein,CDR3 DNA
-,TRBJ1-5,-,TRBV28,CASTHGAAGDQPQHF,TGTGCCAGCACCCACGGGGCAGCGGGCGATCAGCCCCAGCATTTT
-,TRBJ2-7,-,TRBV28,CASMTPQPYEQYF,TGTGCCAGCATGACCCCTCAACCCTACGAGCAGTACTTC
-,TRBJ2-2,TRBD2,TRBV7-2,CASSFPSGGARTGELFF,TGTGCCAGCAGCTTCCCATCCGGGGGGGCACGGACCGGGGAGCTGTTTTTT
-,TRBJ1-4,-,TRBV7-2,CASSSPREKLFF,TGTGCCAGCAGCTCCCCTCGTGAAAAACTGTTTTTT
-,TRBJ1-3,-,TRBV18,CASSPGNTIYF,TGTGCCAGCTCACCCGGAAACACCATATATTTT
few,TRBJ2-3,TRBD2,TRBV19,CASKRESRSDTQYF,TGTGCCAGCAAGCGGGAGTCGAGGTCAGATACGCAGTATTTT
-,TRBJ2-1,-,TRBV9,CASSVDSGAYNEQFF,TGTGCCAGCAGCGTAGATAGTGGGGCCTACAATGAGCAGTTCTTC
-,TRBJ2-7,-,TRBV5-4,CASSQGLGGREQYF,TGTGCCAGCAGCCAAGGACTAGGGGGCAGGGAGCAGTACTTC
-,TRBJ2-7,-,TRBV4-2,CASSQDRREPYEQYF,TGTGCCAGCAGCCAGGATCGGAGAGAACCCTACGAGCAGTACTTC
-,TRBJ2-7,-,TRBV2,CASSRMGEQYF,TGTGCCAGCAGCAGAATGGGGGAGCAGTACTTC
-,TRBJ1-2,TRBD1,TRBV7-3,CASSHEFRGEDYGYTF,TGTGCCAGCAGCCACGAATTCAGGGGGGAGGACTATGGCTACACCTTC
-,TRBJ2-1,-,TRBV2,CASSGRNEQFF,TGTGCCAGCAGTGGGAGGAATGAGCAGTTCTTC
-,TRBJ2-7,-,TRBV23-1,CASSQSSYEQYF,TGCGCCAGCAGTCAATCCTCCTACGAGCAGTACTTC
-,TRBJ1-6,-,TRBV11-3,CASSLDSSYNSPLHF,TGTGCCAGCAGCTTAGACAGCTCCTATAATTCACCCCTCCACTTT
few,TRBJ1-1,-,TRBV18,CASSPRETANTEAFF,TGTGCCAGCTCACCTAGGGAGACAGCTAACACTGAAGCTTTCTTT
once,TRBJ1-1,-,TRBV5-1,CASSWGGMRPSTEAFF,TGCGCCAGCAGCTGGGGGGGCATGCGGCCGAGCACTGAAGCTTTCTTT
-,TRBJ1-1,-,TRBV4-2,CASSQVPGRGANTEAFF,TGTGCCAGCAGCCAAGTCCCAGGTAGAGGTGCCAACACTGAAGCTTTCTTT
-,TRBJ2-5,-,TRBV7-9,CASSLNLETQYF,TGTGCCAGCAGCTTAAACCTTGAGACCCAGTACTTC
-,TRBJ2-1,-,TRBV27,CASSLRGNEQFF,TGTGCCAGCAGTTTACGAGGAAATGAGCAGTTCTTC
-,TRBJ2-7,TRBD1,TRBV7-2,CASSQSGQVTEQYF,TGTGCCAGCAGCCAATCGGGACAGGTAACCGAGCAGTACTTC
-,TRBJ1-3,-,TRBV6-6,CASSYGENFSGNTIYF,TGTGCCAGCAGTTACGGGGAGAATTTCTCTGGAAACACCATATATTTT
-,TRBJ1-2,TRBD1,TRBV28,CASSGTGVLYGYTF,TGTGCCAGCAGTGGGACAGGGGTTCTTTATGGCTACACCTTC
-,TRBJ2-7,-,TRBV7-2,CASSSLQNYEQYF,TGTGCCAGCAGCTCTCTGCAGAACTACGAGCAGTACTTC
-,TRBJ1-2,TRBD1,TRBV6-6,CASSPQGRSGYTF,TGTGCCAGCAGTCCACAGGGGCGGTCAGGCTACACCTTC
-,TRBJ1-3,-,TRBV10-2,CASSESNGGGPDGNTIYF,TGCGCCAGCAGTGAGTCGAATGGAGGGGGACCGGATGGAAACACCATATATTTT
-,TRBJ2-7,-,TRBV15,CATSRPIGGSGSYEQYF,TGTGCCACCAGCAGACCCATCGGGGGCAGCGGCTCCTACGAGCAGTACTTC